Detailed here is one TCR beta chain. The target antigen is unknown. The record originates from a study of shared clonotypes between healthy human individuals. The wider study: Every donor yielded three CD4 naive, three CD4 memory, two CD8 naive and one CD8 memory plate.

Study-level results: Sharing across a few donors was seen in around 5.1% of naive CD4 clonotypes. Relative to their counterparts shared across all four donors, non-shared clonotypes exhibited diminished generation probabilities.

V was shortened by 6 bases and J by 0 bases, with 9 bases between the two germline ends. The CDR3 runs to 15 residues. Germline values: CDR1 MNHEY, CDR2 SMNVEV (reference sequence). For every subset, genomic DNA was evenly distributed across several immunoSEQ plates. The method was immunoSEQ multiplex PCR; TCRdb's version includes in-frame clones alone and lacks a portion of them. The sample holds around 350,000 clones, 73% seen once. The chain combines TRBV27 with TRBJ2-6, with D perhaps TRBD1 (5 bases). Sequenced input: memory CD4+ T cells sorted from blood. Subset given: CD45RA-negative fraction. The TCR originated in a man aged 25 to 40 in good health. The CDR3 spells CASRRQTSGANVLTF. The CDR3 nucleotides read TGTGCCAGCAGGCGACAGACCTCTGGGGCCAACGTCCTGACTTTC.